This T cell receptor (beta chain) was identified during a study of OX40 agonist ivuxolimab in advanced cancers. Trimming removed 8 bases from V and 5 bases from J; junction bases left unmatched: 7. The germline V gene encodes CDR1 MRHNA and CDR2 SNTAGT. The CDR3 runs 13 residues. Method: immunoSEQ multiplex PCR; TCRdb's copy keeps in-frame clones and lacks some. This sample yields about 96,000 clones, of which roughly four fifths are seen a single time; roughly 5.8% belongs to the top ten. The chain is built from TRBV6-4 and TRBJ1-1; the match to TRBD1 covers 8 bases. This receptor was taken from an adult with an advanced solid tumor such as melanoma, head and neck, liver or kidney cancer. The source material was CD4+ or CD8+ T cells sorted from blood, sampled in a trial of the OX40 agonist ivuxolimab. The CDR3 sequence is CASADRGGTEAFF. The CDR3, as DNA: TGTGCCAGCGCCGACAGGGGAGGAACTGAAGCTTTCTTT.